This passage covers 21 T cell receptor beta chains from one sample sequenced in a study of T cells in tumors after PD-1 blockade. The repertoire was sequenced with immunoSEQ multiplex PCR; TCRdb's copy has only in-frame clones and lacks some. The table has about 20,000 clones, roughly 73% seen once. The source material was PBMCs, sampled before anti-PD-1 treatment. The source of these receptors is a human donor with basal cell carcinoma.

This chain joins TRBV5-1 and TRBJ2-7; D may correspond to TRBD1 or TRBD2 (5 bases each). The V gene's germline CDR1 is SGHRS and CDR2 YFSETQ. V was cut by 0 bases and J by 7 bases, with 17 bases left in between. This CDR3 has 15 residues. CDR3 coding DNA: TGCGCCAGCAGCTTGGTATCCGGGGCCTTGGGGGAGCAGTACTTC. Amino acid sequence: CASSLVSGALGEQYF.

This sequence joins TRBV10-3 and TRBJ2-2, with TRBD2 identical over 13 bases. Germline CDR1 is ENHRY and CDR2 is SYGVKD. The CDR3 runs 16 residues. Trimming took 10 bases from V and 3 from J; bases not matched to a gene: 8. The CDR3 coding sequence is TGTGCCACCTCAGGGACTAGCGGGAAATACACCGGGGAGCTGTTTTTT. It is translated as CATSGTSGKYTGELFF.

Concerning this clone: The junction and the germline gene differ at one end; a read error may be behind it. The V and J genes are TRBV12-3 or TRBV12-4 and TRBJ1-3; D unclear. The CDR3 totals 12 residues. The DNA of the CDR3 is TGTGCCAGCAGTCTAGCCCGAAACACCATATATTTT. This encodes CASSLARNTIYF.

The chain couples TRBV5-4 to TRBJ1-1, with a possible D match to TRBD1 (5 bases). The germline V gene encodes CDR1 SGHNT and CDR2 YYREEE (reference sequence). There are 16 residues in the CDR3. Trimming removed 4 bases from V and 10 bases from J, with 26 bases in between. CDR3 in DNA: TGTGCCAGCAGCCCGACCGTAGGGGCAGCGGAGATTGGAGCTTTCTTT. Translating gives CASSPTVGAAEIGAFF.

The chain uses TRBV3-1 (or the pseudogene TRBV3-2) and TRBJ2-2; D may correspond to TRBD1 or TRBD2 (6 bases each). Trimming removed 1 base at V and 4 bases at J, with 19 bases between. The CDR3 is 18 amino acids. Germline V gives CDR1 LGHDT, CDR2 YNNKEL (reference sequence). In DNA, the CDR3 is TGTGCCAGCAGCCAAGCGGGGTGGAGGGGGACCGGCACCGGGGAGCTGTTTTTT. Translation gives CASSQAGWRGTGTGELFF.

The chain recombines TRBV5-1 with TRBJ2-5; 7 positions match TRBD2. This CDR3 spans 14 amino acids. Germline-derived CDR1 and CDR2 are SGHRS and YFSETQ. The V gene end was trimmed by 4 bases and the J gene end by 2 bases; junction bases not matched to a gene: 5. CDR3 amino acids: CASSQTSAQETQYF. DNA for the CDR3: TGCGCCAGCAGCCAAACTAGCGCGCAAGAGACCCAGTACTTC.

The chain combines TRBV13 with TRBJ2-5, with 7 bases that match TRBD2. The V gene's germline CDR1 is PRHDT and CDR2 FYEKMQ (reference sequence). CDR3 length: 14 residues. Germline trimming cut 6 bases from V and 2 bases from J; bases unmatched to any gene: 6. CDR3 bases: TGTGCCAGCAGTCTCGGGCGGGGGCAAGAGACCCAGTACTTC. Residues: CASSLGRGQETQYF. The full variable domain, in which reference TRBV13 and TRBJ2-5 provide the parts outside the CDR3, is AAGVIQSPRHLIKEKRETATLKCYPIPRHDTVYWYQQGPGQDPQFLISFYEKMQSDKGSIPDRFSAQQFSDYHSELNMSSLELGDSALYFCASSLGRGQETQYFGPGTRLLVL.

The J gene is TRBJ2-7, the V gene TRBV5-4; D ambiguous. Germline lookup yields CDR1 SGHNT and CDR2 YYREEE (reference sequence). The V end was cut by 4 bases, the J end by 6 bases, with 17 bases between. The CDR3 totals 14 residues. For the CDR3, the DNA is TGTGCCAGCAGCCCTGACTGGGAACCGGGCGAGCAGTACTTC. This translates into CASSPDWEPGEQYF.

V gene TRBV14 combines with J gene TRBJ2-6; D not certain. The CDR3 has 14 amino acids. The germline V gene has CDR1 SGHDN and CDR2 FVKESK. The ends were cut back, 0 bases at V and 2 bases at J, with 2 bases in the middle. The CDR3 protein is CASSQEAGANVLTF. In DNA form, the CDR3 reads TGTGCCAGCAGCCAAGAGGCTGGGGCCAACGTCCTGACTTTC.

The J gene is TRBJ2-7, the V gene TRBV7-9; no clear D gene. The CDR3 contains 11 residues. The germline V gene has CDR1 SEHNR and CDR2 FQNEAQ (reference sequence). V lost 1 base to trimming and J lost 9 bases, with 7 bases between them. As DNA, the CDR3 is TGTGCCAGCAGCTTAGAAGGAGCGCAGTACTTC. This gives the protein CASSLEGAQYF.

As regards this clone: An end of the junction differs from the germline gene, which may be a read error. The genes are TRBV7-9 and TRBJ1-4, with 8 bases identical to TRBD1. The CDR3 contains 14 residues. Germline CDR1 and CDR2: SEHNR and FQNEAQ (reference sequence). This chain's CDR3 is CASRLAGQASKLFF. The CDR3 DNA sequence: TGTGCCAGCAGGTTAGCGGGACAGGCGTCAAAACTGTTTTTT.

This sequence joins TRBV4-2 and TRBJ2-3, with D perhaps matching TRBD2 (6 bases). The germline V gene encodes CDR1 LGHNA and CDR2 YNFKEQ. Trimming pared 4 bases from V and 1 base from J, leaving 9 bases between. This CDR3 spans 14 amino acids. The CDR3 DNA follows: TGTGCCAGCAGCCGAATAGCGGGCACAGATACGCAGTATTTT. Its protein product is CASSRIAGTDTQYF.

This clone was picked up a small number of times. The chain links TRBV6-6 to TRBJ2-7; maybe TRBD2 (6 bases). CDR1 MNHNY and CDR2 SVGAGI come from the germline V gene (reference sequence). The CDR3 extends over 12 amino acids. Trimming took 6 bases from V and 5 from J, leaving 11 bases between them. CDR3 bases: TGTGCCAGCAGGGCGGGGATTAACGAGCAGTACTTC. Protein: CASRAGINEQYF.

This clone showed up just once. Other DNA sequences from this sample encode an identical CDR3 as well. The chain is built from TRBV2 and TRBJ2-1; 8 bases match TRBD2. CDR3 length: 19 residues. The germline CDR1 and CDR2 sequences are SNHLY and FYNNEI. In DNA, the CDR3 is TGTCCCTCCTGTTACGGGGGGGCGGGGGTGGGGAGCTCCTACAATGAGCAGTTCTTC. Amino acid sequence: CPSCYGGAGVGSSYNEQFF.

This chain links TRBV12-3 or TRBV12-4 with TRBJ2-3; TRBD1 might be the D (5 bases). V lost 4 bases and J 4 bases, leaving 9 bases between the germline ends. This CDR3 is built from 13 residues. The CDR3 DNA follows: TGTGCCAGCAGTTCCCTCAGGGCAGATACGCAGTATTTT. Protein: CASSSLRADTQYF.

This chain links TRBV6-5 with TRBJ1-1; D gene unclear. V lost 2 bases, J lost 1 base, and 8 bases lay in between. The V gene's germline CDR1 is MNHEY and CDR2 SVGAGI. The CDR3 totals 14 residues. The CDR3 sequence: CASSYGEENTEAFF. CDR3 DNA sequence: TGTGCCAGCAGTTACGGGGAAGAGAACACTGAAGCTTTCTTT.

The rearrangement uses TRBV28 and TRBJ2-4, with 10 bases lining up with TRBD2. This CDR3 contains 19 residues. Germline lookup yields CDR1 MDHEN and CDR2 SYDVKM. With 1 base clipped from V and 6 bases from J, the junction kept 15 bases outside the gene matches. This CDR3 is CASSLSGGGASGRGNIQYF. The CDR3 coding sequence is TGTGCCAGCAGTTTATCCGGTGGGGGGGCGAGCGGGAGGGGAAACATTCAGTACTTC.

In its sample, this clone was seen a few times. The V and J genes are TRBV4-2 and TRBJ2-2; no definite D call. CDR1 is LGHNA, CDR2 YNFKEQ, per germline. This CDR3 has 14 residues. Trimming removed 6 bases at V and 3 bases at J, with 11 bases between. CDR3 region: CASSVAPDTGELFF. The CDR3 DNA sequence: TGTGCCAGCAGTGTGGCCCCCGACACCGGGGAGCTGTTTTTT.

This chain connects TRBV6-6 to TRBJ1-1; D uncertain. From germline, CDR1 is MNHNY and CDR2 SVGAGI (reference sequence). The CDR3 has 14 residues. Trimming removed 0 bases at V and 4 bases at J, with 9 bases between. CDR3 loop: CASSYSGDGTEAFF. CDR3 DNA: TGTGCCAGCAGTTACTCTGGGGATGGCACTGAAGCTTTCTTT.

CDR3 nucleotides: TGTGCCAGTAGTCCTACAGGTAGGGCCCGGGTGCAGTTCTTC. It codes for CASSPTGRARVQFF. The rearrangement joins TRBV19 to TRBJ2-1, with a possible D match to TRBD1 (5 bases). Germline CDR1 is LNHDA and CDR2 is SQIVND (reference sequence). The CDR3 is 14 residues long. The V end lost 5 bases, the J end lost 12 bases, and 20 bases lay between the germline ends.

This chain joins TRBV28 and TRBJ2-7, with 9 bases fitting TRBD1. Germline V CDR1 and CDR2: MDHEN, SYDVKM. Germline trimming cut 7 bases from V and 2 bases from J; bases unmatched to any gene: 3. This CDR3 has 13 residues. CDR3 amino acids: CASNRDRAYEQYF. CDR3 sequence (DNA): TGTGCCAGCAACCGGGACAGGGCCTACGAGCAGTACTTC.